The sequence of this T cell receptor beta chain was determined in a study of blood T cell repertoires in COVID-19. Overall study: The United States, Italy and Spain provided the acute and convalescent COVID-19 samples.

This clone occurred once. The germline V gene has CDR1 KGHDR and CDR2 SFDVKD. V shed 5 bases and J shed 5 bases, with 14 bases lying between them. The CDR3 contains 14 residues. Authors' methods: From reference gene primer amplification, estimates of nucleated cell counts were derived. Sequenced by immunoSEQ multiplex PCR; TCRdb stores in-frame clones only, minus some. V, J and clone size are those of that table, while D and trimming were read from the DNA. The repertoire has about 140,000 clones, over 80% of them found once; the top ten carry almost 9%. V and J are TRBV24-1 and TRBJ1-2, with a possible D match to TRBD1 (5 bases). The clonotype comes from a man younger than 40 with COVID-19, enrolled during active disease. Specimen: peripheral blood. The CDR3 DNA reads TGTGCCACCAGTGGACGACAGTCAATTTATGGCTACACCTTC. The encoded protein is CATSGRQSIYGYTF.